The present T cell receptor beta chain was sequenced within a study of early T cells in non-severe SARS-CoV-2 infection. Study overall: Alpha and beta chains were unpaired, from unsorted whole-blood bulk RNA. Study-level results: The matching step, a VDJdb search, favored anti-spike CD8 responses and missed private and CD4 specificities.

This clonotype appeared many times. Its cognate antigen is unknown. Unique molecular identifiers (one per individual cDNA molecule) were attached. TCRdb re-called the 5' RACE reads with MiXCR, one entry per CDR3 protein. Of about 71,000 distinct CDR3 sequences listed, roughly 12% are singletons. CDR3 size: 17 residues. Germline CDR1 is SGHAT and CDR2 is FQNNGV. Germline trimming cut 5 bases from V and 7 bases from J; bases unmatched to any gene: 15. The chain uses TRBV11-2 and TRBJ2-2; TRBD1 agrees at 8 bases. This TCR was recovered from an adult who was a healthcare worker with PCR-confirmed SARS-CoV-2 infection or an uninfected control (not recorded which). The input for sequencing was whole blood, taken at baseline. The CDR3: CASSVADRVVDGGELFF. As DNA, the CDR3 is TGTGCCAGCAGCGTAGCGGACAGGGTCGTGGATGGCGGGGAGCTGTTTTTT.